The 5 T cell receptor beta chains listed next were all sequenced from one sample in a study of blood T cells in healthy people across ages. Primed by a sample-barcoded 5' primer and a J-beta primer mix, a second PCR proceeded for about 6 to 11 cycles. A single record per CDR3 protein comes from TCRdb applying MiXCR to the 5' RACE reads. This table holds about 640,000 distinct CDR3 sequences, roughly 58% found once. Material: blood. These receptors originate from a man in his sixties in good health.

The chain has TRBV3-1 and TRBJ2-7; 10 bases map to TRBD2. The J call could be wrong; TRBJ2-5 is a better fit for the DNA end. The CDR3 contains 17 residues. Germline assignment: CDR1 LGHDT and CDR2 YNNKEL (reference sequence). The CDR3 DNA is TGTGCCAGCAGCCAAGGTCTGGCTAGCGGGGGAGGAAAGACCCAGTACTTC. Translated, it gives CASSQGLASGGGKTQYF.

The CDR3 DNA reads as TGTGCCAGCAGCTTTACCCTCGGAGAGACCCAGTACTTC. This codes for CASSFTLGETQYF. The genes are TRBV5-6 and TRBJ2-5, with no clear D. Germline CDR1 and CDR2: SGHDT and YYEEEE. V lost 2 bases and J 4 bases, leaving 9 bases between the germline ends. The CDR3 contains 13 residues.

The chain uses TRBV3-1 and TRBJ2-3, with 7 bases lining up with TRBD1. The V segment lost 0 bases and the J segment 3 bases; nucleotides outside the gene matches: 12. This CDR3 spans 18 amino acids. Germline V lookup: CDR1 LGHDT, CDR2 YNNKEL (reference sequence). Here the CDR3 reads CASSQDRGGGFLTDTQYF. CDR3 DNA sequence: TGTGCCAGCAGCCAAGATCGAGGGGGCGGCTTTCTAACAGATACGCAGTATTTT.

The chain links TRBV3-1 to TRBJ2-5; 10 nucleotides line up with TRBD2. TRBJ2-7 explains the end of the DNA better; the J call may be wrong. Germline values: CDR1 LGHDT, CDR2 YNNKEL (reference sequence). The CDR3 covers 14 residues. CDR3 sequence: CASKTASGGYEQYF. CDR3 DNA: TGTGCCAGCAAAACAGCTAGCGGGGGCTACGAGCAGTACTTC.

This chain links TRBV20-1 with TRBJ2-1; 7 bases align to TRBD2. Trimming took 6 bases from V and 6 from J; bases not matched to a gene: 5. The CDR3 extends over 12 amino acids. Germline assignment: CDR1 DFQATT and CDR2 SNEGSKA (reference sequence). The CDR3: CSALLAANEQFF. The CDR3 DNA is TGCAGTGCCCTCCTAGCGGCCAATGAGCAGTTCTTC.